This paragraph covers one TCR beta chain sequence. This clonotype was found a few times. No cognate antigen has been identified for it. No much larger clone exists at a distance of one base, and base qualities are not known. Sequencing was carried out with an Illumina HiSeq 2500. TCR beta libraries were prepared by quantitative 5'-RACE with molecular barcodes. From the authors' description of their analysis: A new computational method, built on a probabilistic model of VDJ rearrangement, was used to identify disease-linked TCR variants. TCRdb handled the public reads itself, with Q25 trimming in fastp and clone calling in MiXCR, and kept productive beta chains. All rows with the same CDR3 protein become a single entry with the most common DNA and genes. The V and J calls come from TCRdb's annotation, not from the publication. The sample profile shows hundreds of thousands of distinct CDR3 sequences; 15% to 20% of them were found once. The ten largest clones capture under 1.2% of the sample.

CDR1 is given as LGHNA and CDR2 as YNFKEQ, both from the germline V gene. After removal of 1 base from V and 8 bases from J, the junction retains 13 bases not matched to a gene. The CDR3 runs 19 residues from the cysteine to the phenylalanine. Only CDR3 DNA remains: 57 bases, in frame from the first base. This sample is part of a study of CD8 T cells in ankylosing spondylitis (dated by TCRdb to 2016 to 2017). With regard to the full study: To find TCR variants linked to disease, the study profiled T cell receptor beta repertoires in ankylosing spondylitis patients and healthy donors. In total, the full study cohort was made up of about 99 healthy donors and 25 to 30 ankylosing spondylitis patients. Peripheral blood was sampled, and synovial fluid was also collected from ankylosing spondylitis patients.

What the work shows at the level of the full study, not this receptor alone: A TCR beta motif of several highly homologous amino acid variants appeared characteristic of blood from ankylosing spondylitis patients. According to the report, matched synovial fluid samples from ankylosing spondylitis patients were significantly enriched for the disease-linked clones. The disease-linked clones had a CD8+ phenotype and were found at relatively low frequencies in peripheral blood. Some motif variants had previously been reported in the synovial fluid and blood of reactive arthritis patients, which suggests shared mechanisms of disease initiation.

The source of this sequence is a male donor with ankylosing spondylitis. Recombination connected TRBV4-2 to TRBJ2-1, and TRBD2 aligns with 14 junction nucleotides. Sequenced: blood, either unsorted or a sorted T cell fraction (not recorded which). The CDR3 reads CASSQGTSGGPGEGDEQFF. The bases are TGTGCCAGCAGCCAAGGGACTAGCGGGGGGCCCGGTGAGGGCGATGAGCAGTTCTTC.